This TCR beta chain derives from a study of human T cells and chemical hapten exposure. Study at large: Variation in per-sample TCR yields came mainly from small pooled library volume differences. Study outcomes and limitations: No change in TCRs above 1 in 1000 frequency was produced by DPC sensitization.

Specified time point: healthy volunteer bleed at 6 weeks. Someone pulled total RNA out of unfractionated whole blood. This clonotype was counted at least ten times. No antigen is known for it. Trimming removed 1 base from V and 5 bases from J, with 5 bases in between. Germline V gene sequence: CDR1 DFQATT, CDR2 SNEGSKA (reference sequence). The CDR3 loop spans 11 amino acids. What the library attached to individual cDNA molecules were unique molecular identifiers. Per the study methods: Samples contained a median of roughly 99,000 TCRs, with a range of about 23,224 to 690,600. TCRdb processed the RACE reads anew with MiXCR; each CDR3 protein has one entry. Here the V and J calls rest on TCRdb's processing, not on the authors' analysis. The table lists 65,000 to 80,000 distinct CDR3 sequences, over 7% of them singletons.

V and J are TRBV20-1 and TRBJ1-1; no reliable D call. The sample consisted of whole blood. The origin of this receptor is a male donor in good health. Some clones in this sample may be carry-over from other donors' samples. The DNA of the CDR3 is TGCAGTGCTAGAGTGGGGACTGAAGCTTTCTTT. Translation gives CSARVGTEAFF.